This is a list of T cell receptor beta chains from one sample in a study of shared clonotypes between healthy human individuals. The repertoire was sequenced with immunoSEQ multiplex PCR; TCRdb's copy has only in-frame clones and lacks some. The sample shows some 2.1 million clones, approximately 94% of them seen only once. The sequenced material came from naive CD8+ T cells sorted from blood. All receptors come from a man between 18 and 29 years old in good health. CDR3s include the opening cysteine and the closing phenylalanine or tryptophan. A D gene is named only where the DNA matches it firmly. The size of a clone is reported for some rows only, either as once, few or many, or as a class for expanded clones.

d_call	clone_size	v_call	j_call	cdr3_nt	cdr3_aa
-	-	TRBV27	TRBJ2-7	TGTGCCAGCAGGAGAGACGGAGACTACGAGCAGTACTTC	CASRRDGDYEQYF
-	-	TRBV10-2	TRBJ2-5	TGCGCCGGCCCTTGGGGCCGGGAGACCCAGTACTTC	CAGPWGRETQYF
TRBD2	-	TRBV7-8	TRBJ2-2	TGTGCCAGCAGCTTTATGCGGGGGGATGGCACCGGGGAGCTGTTTTTT	CASSFMRGDGTGELFF
TRBD1	-	TRBV30	TRBJ2-5	TGTGCCTGGAGTGCCGGGACAGGGGTCTTTAGCCAAGAGACCCAGTACTTC	CAWSAGTGVFSQETQYF
-	-	TRBV9	TRBJ1-1	TGTGCCAGCAGCGTAGGAAGCCCCCCAGCGGCCTACACTGAAGCTTTCTTT	CASSVGSPPAAYTEAFF
-	-	TRBV4-1	TRBJ1-1	TGCGCCAGCAGCCCCGACAGGACTCCCTACTCGACTGAAGCTTTCTTT	CASSPDRTPYSTEAFF
-	-	TRBV7-2	TRBJ2-1	TGTGCCAGCAGCTTAGAAGGGCCCCCCGTGGGGTACAATGAGCAGTTCTTC	CASSLEGPPVGYNEQFF
-	-	TRBV6-1	TRBJ1-5	TGTGCCAGCAGTCTGACAGTTCTTCAGCCCCAGCATTTT	CASSLTVLQPQHF
-	-	TRBV7-9	TRBJ2-3	TGTGCCAGCAGCCTTACGGAGAGCACAGATACGCAGTATTTT	CASSLTESTDTQYF
-	-	TRBV27	TRBJ2-2	TGTGCCAGCAGTTTATCGCCTTCGAGGGTGAACGGGGAGCTGTTTTTT	CASSLSPSRVNGELFF
-	once	TRBV2	TRBJ1-4	TGTGCCAGCAGTGGGGAGGGATGGGAAACTAATGAAAAACTGTTTTTT	CASSGEGWETNEKLFF
-	-	TRBV27	TRBJ2-7	TGTGCCAGCAGTTTGGTTGGAATTAGCTACGAGCAGTACTTC	CASSLVGISYEQYF
TRBD1	-	TRBV13	TRBJ2-6	TGTGCCAGCAGCCACCCCGGGACAGGGGGCGTTGGGGCCAACGTCCTGACTTTC	CASSHPGTGGVGANVLTF
-	-	TRBV14	TRBJ2-7	TGTGCCAGCAGTGACAAGACGGGAGTGGGCCACGAGCAGTACTTC	CASSDKTGVGHEQYF
-	-	TRBV7-3	TRBJ2-3	TGTGCCAGCAGCCCGGACCTGTCTACGCAGTATTTT	CASSPDLSTQYF
-	-	TRBV5-6	TRBJ1-2	TGTGCCAGCAGCACCTTGGCCTATGGCTACACCTTC	CASSTLAYGYTF
-	-	TRBV6-6	TRBJ1-4	TGTGCCAGCAGTTACCCACAGGAAAATGAAAAACTGTTTTTT	CASSYPQENEKLFF
TRBD2	-	TRBV11-2	TRBJ2-3	TGTGCCAGCAGCTGGGATGCTAGCGGGGAGGCGGATACGCAGTATTTT	CASSWDASGEADTQYF
TRBD2	-	TRBV28	TRBJ2-3	TGTGCCAGCAGTCAAATAGCGGGGGGGATGGCAGATACGCAGTATTTT	CASSQIAGGMADTQYF
-	-	TRBV10-3	TRBJ2-1	TGTGCCATCAGCCGGGATTCTCTTATGAATGAGCAGTTCTTC	CAISRDSLMNEQFF
-	-	TRBV29-1	TRBJ1-1	TGCAGCGTTGATCTGGGAATGAACACTGAAGCTTTCTTT	CSVDLGMNTEAFF
TRBD2	-	TRBV11-2	TRBJ2-1	TGTGCCAGCAGCTTAGTAGCCTCGTTCCGGGAGGACTACAATGAGCAGTTCTTC	CASSLVASFREDYNEQFF
-	once	TRBV2	TRBJ2-7	TGTGCCAGCAGTCCGATATCCTACGAGCAGTACTTC	CASSPISYEQYF
-	-	TRBV27	TRBJ1-2	TGTGCCAGCAGTTCTAGACTCACCGCGGGTGCTGGCTACACCTTC	CASSSRLTAGAGYTF
-	once	TRBV10-3	TRBJ2-7	TGTGCCATCAGTGTTCCGGGATCCGGCTACGAGCAGTACTTC	CAISVPGSGYEQYF
-	-	TRBV7-9	TRBJ2-2	TGTGCCAGCAGCTCCTGGGAATCCGACGGGGAGCTGTTTTTT	CASSSWESDGELFF
-	few	TRBV11-2	TRBJ2-7	TGTGCCAGCAGCTGGGGATCTTCCTACGAGCAGTACTTC	CASSWGSSYEQYF
TRBD2	-	TRBV29-1	TRBJ2-2	TGCAGCGTAGCCGGGACTAGCAACACCGGGGAGCTGTTTTTT	CSVAGTSNTGELFF
-	-	TRBV4-3	TRBJ2-7	TGCGCCAGCAGCCAAGATGAGCAAGGGGGGCGCGCCTACGAGCAGTACTTC	CASSQDEQGGRAYEQYF
TRBD2	-	TRBV11-2	TRBJ2-1	TGTGCCAGCAGCTTATGGCTAGCGGGGGGACCGTTCAATGAGCAGTTCTTC	CASSLWLAGGPFNEQFF
-	-	TRBV27	TRBJ2-3	TGTGCCAGCAGTTTAAAAGCGCCCTGGGGCACAGATACGCAGTATTTT	CASSLKAPWGTDTQYF
-	-	TRBV5-1	TRBJ1-1	TGCGCCAGCAGCTTATCTGGGTACACTGAAGCTTTCTTT	CASSLSGYTEAFF
-	-	TRBV7-2	TRBJ1-4	TGTGCCAGCAGCTTAGTTGGGTCGTCGGAGGATGAAAAACTGTTTTTT	CASSLVGSSEDEKLFF
-	-	TRBV18	TRBJ1-6	TGTGCCAGCTCACCAGCCGGGAACCGGGGGTCACCCCTCCACTTT	CASSPAGNRGSPLHF
-	once	TRBV21-1	TRBJ1-5	TGTGCCAGCAGCAAAGGGAACAGGAGATTCGGAAAGCCCCAGCATTTT	CASSKGNRRFGKPQHF
-	-	TRBV19	TRBJ2-7	TGTGCCAGTAGCCCTGGAGGTAGCTCCTACGAGCAGTACTTC	CASSPGGSSYEQYF
-	-	TRBV6-1	TRBJ2-6	TGTGCCAGCAGTGAAGCGAGCCTAATCCCTGGCTCTGGGGCCAACGTCCTGACTTTC	CASSEASLIPGSGANVLTF
-	-	TRBV5-1	TRBJ2-1	TGCGCCAGCAGCTTGGGGCTAGCGTATGAGCAGTTCTTC	CASSLGLAYEQFF
-	-	TRBV27	TRBJ2-5	TGTGCCAGCAGTTTTTTGGGTTCGGAGACCCAGTACTTC	CASSFLGSETQYF
-	-	TRBV7-9	TRBJ1-1	TGTGCCAGCAGCTCCGACATGAACACTGAAGCTTTCTTT	CASSSDMNTEAFF
TRBD2	once	TRBV2	TRBJ2-7	TGTGCCAGCAGTGTTGGACTAGGGTTCAACGAGCAGTACTTC	CASSVGLGFNEQYF
-	-	TRBV28	TRBJ2-1	TGTGCCAGCAGTCCCCTCTTCCCAAACAATGAGCAGTTCTTC	CASSPLFPNNEQFF
-	-	TRBV7-6	TRBJ1-6	TGTGCCAGCAGCCAGGACAGCTATAATTCACCCCTCCACTTT	CASSQDSYNSPLHF
-	-	TRBV4-1	TRBJ2-7	TGCGCCAGCAGCCAAGATGAAGTCTACGAGCAGTACTTC	CASSQDEVYEQYF
-	-	TRBV4-3	TRBJ2-7	TGCGCCAGCAGCCCCCGCCTTACATTGGACACCTCCGCCTACGAGCAGTACTTC	CASSPRLTLDTSAYEQYF
-	-	TRBV11-2	TRBJ1-6	TGTGCCAGCAGCTTAGACGACAGTTATAATTCACCCCTCCACTTT	CASSLDDSYNSPLHF
-	-	TRBV9	TRBJ2-7	TGTGCCAGCAGCGTGGACAATGGAGAGCAGTACTTC	CASSVDNGEQYF
TRBD2	-	TRBV5-1	TRBJ2-7	TGCGCCAGCAGCGCTTTAGCGGGAGCCTCCTACGAGCAGTACTTC	CASSALAGASYEQYF
TRBD2	-	TRBV29-1	TRBJ2-7	TGCAGCGTTGTTACTAGCGGGAGATTTGAGCAGTACTTC	CSVVTSGRFEQYF
-	-	TRBV7-8	TRBJ2-7	TGTGCCAGCAGCTTGGAGTTCACCTACGAGCAGTACTTC	CASSLEFTYEQYF
-	-	TRBV6-5	TRBJ1-5	TGTGCCAGCAACCTAGATATGCCCAAAGGGCAGCCCCAGCATTTT	CASNLDMPKGQPQHF
TRBD2	-	TRBV19	TRBJ2-7	TGTGCCAGTAGTGACCCGGGAGGGGGGACCTACGAGCAGTACTTC	CASSDPGGGTYEQYF
TRBD2	-	TRBV4-3	TRBJ2-3	TGCGCCAGCAGCCAGCGGTGGGCGGGAGGAGATACGCAGTATTTT	CASSQRWAGGDTQYF
-	-	TRBV7-2	TRBJ1-2	TGTGCCAGCAGCCCCTCGGTCTTTGGCTACACCTTC	CASSPSVFGYTF
-	-	TRBV30	TRBJ1-1	TGTGCCTGGAACGATGCGGGGGGTGCAGCTTTCTTT	CAWNDAGGAAFF
TRBD1	once	TRBV18	TRBJ2-7	TGTGCCAGCTCACTTTCAGGGGGCTCCTACGAGCAGTACTTC	CASSLSGGSYEQYF
TRBD2	-	TRBV5-6	TRBJ2-3	TGTGCCAGCACCAGTAGCGGGGGGGCAGATACGCAGTATTTT	CASTSSGGADTQYF
TRBD2	-	TRBV11-2	TRBJ2-3	TGTGCCAGCAGCTTAGCCGATAGCGGGGACACAGATACGCAGTATTTT	CASSLADSGDTDTQYF
TRBD2	-	TRBV4-1	TRBJ2-1	TGCGCCAGCAGCCCGAGCGGGGGGGTCGCCTACAATGAGCAGTTCTTC	CASSPSGGVAYNEQFF
-	-	TRBV9	TRBJ2-5	TGTGCCAGCAGCGTAGGAGGTAGCAGTCAAGAGACCCAGTACTTC	CASSVGGSSQETQYF